The rows below give T cell receptor beta chains drawn from one sample of a study of regulatory T cells in long-lasting Graves disease. TCRdb reanalysed the multiplex PCR reads using MiXCR and keeps one entry per CDR3 protein. The sample has roughly 360,000 distinct CDR3 sequences, roughly 25% seen once. This material consisted of peripheral blood mononuclear cells (PBMCs), taken when the disease was refractory, from a patient treated with antithyroid drugs. Receptor source: a woman aged 40 to 50 with Graves disease. Each CDR3 is given with its conserved first and last residue. D genes are given only for firm matches. Size is omitted from some rows. Given values are once, few, many or a class for expanded clones.

>TRBJ2-7|TRBV7-9|-|few
CASTRRGGNEQYF
TGTGCCAGCACCCGAAGGGGCGGGAACGAGCAGTACTTC
>TRBJ2-2|TRBV2|-|many
CASSGFRQTFTGELFF
TGTGCCAGCAGCGGCTTTAGACAAACCTTCACCGGGGAGCTGTTTTTT
>TRBJ2-2|TRBV5-1|TRBD2|-
CASSFTSELSGELFF
TGCGCCAGCAGCTTCACTAGCGAACTGTCCGGGGAGCTGTTTTTT
>TRBJ2-7|TRBV11-2|-|many
CASSLGASSYEQYF
TGTGCCAGCAGCTTAGGGGCCAGCTCCTACGAGCAGTACTTC
>TRBJ2-4|TRBV6-1|-|-
CASSKVKNIQYF
TGTGCCAGCAGCAAGGTGAAAAACATTCAGTACTTC
>TRBJ2-7|TRBV4-2|TRBD1|-
CASSSGQGGYEQYF
TGTGCCAGCAGTTCTGGACAGGGAGGATACGAGCAGTACTTC
>TRBJ2-1|TRBV2|TRBD2|-
CASSGLADNEQFF
TGTGCCAGCAGCGGACTAGCCGACAATGAGCAGTTCTTC
>TRBJ1-4|TRBV6-1|-|many
CASRGEYYNEKLFF
TGTGCCAGCAGGGGAGAGTACTATAATGAAAAACTGTTTTTT
>TRBJ1-3|TRBV12-3/TRBV12-4|-|-
CASSLRNQLSGNTIYF
TGTGCCAGCAGTTTAAGAAATCAGCTCTCTGGAAACACCATATATTTT
>TRBJ2-2|TRBV7-9|-|few
CASSFTGVTTGGELFF
TGTGCCAGCAGCTTTACGGGAGTCACTACCGGTGGGGAGCTGTTTTTT
>TRBJ1-1|TRBV7-6|TRBD1|-
CASSLAGTATEAFF
TGTGCCAGCAGCTTAGCTGGGACAGCCACTGAAGCTTTCTTT
>TRBJ1-2|TRBV4-2|TRBD1|-
CASSPGQGALNYGYTF
TGTGCCAGCAGCCCGGGACAGGGGGCCTTAAACTATGGCTACACCTTC
>TRBJ2-5|TRBV20-1|TRBD1|many
CSANRGKTQYF
TGCAGTGCTAACAGGGGAAAGACCCAGTACTTC
>TRBJ1-2|TRBV4-1|TRBD1|-
CASSQDRDRLYGYTF
TGCGCCAGCAGCCAAGATCGGGACAGGCTGTATGGCTACACCTTC
>TRBJ1-2|TRBV19|-|many
CACSRGIYGYTF
TGTGCCTGCAGCCGCGGCATTTATGGCTACACCTTC
>TRBJ1-1|TRBV29-1|-|-
CSVVGAGEAFF
TGCAGCGTTGTAGGAGCTGGTGAAGCTTTCTTT
>TRBJ1-5|TRBV3-1|-|once
CASSQVNSNQPQHF
TGTGCCAGCAGCCAAGTAAATTCTAATCAGCCCCAGCATTTT
>TRBJ2-5|TRBV4-1|-|few
CASSQEGRRGEETQYF
TGCGCCAGCAGCCAAGAAGGGCGGAGAGGTGAAGAGACCCAGTACTTC
>TRBJ2-7|TRBV15|-|few
CATSRTAASSYEQYF
TGTGCCACCAGCAGAACGGCCGCCTCCTCCTACGAGCAGTACTTC
>TRBJ2-3|TRBV7-9|-|few
CASRAGRTTDTQYF
TGTGCCAGCAGGGCTGGGCGGACCACAGATACGCAGTATTTT
>TRBJ1-6|TRBV9|-|few
CASSVDLDGSSYNSPLHF
TGTGCCAGCAGCGTAGACCTGGACGGCAGCTCCTATAATTCACCCCTCCACTTT
>TRBJ2-1|TRBV2|-|-
CASIPRANEQFF
TGTGCCAGCATACCCCGGGCCAATGAGCAGTTCTTC
>TRBJ1-5|TRBV12-3/TRBV12-4|-|many
CASGARKFNQPQHF
TGTGCCAGCGGCGCGAGAAAATTCAATCAGCCCCAGCATTTT
>TRBJ2-2|TRBV11-2|-|many
CASRQPGLTGELFF
TGTGCCAGCAGGCAACCCGGACTCACCGGGGAGCTGTTTTTT
>TRBJ2-7|TRBV5-1|-|few
CASSLGYGVSINLKTYEQYF
TGCGCCAGCAGCTTGGGATATGGGGTCTCGATAAATCTCAAAACCTACGAGCAGTACTTC
>TRBJ1-1|TRBV6-2/TRBV6-3|TRBD1|many
CASSPRDSMNTEAFF
TGTGCCAGCAGCCCGCGGGACAGCATGAACACTGAAGCTTTCTTT
>TRBJ1-2|TRBV4-1|-|-
CASSQAEGVDYGYTF
TGCGCCAGCAGCCAAGCCGAAGGGGTGGACTATGGCTACACCTTC
>TRBJ2-7|TRBV28|-|many
CASSLKRYEQYF
TGTGCCAGCAGTTTAAAACGCTACGAGCAGTACTTC
>TRBJ2-3|TRBV28|-|-
CASSSIKWGSPPDTQYF
TGTGCCAGCAGTTCCATCAAGTGGGGATCCCCCCCAGATACGCAGTATTTT
>TRBJ2-5|TRBV11-2|TRBD2|-
CASSSLWTSGIQETQYF
TGTGCCAGCAGCTCCCTTTGGACTAGCGGAATCCAAGAGACCCAGTACTTC
>TRBJ2-5|TRBV28|TRBD1|many
CASAGGRTQYF
TGTGCCAGCGCAGGGGGTCGGACCCAGTACTTC
>TRBJ1-3|TRBV29-1|-|few
CSVGGTGNTIYF
TGCAGCGTTGGGGGGACTGGAAACACCATATATTTT
>TRBJ2-1|TRBV7-2|TRBD2|-
CASSLGTSGSPNEQFF
TGTGCCAGCAGCTTAGGTACTAGCGGGAGTCCTAATGAGCAGTTCTTC
>TRBJ2-3|TRBV28|-|-
CASGPSSTDTQYF
TGTGCCAGCGGCCCCTCTAGCACAGATACGCAGTATTTT
>TRBJ2-3|TRBV2|TRBD2|few
CASRPGLAGDTQYF
TGTGCCAGCAGACCGGGACTAGCGGGGGATACGCAGTATTTT
>TRBJ2-4|TRBV11-2|-|-
CASSLDRYHQNIQYF
TGTGCCAGCAGCTTAGACCGTTACCACCAAAACATTCAGTACTTC
>TRBJ2-1|TRBV7-2|-|-
CASSLSTSVNEQFF
TGTGCCAGCAGTCTCTCGACTAGTGTGAATGAGCAGTTCTTC
>TRBJ2-5|TRBV7-3|-|many
CASSFGGSTRGETQYF
TGTGCCAGCAGCTTTGGCGGAAGCACAAGGGGAGAGACCCAGTACTTC
>TRBJ2-7|TRBV3-1|TRBD1|-
CASSPGQGRASYEQYF
TGTGCCAGCAGCCCAGGACAGGGGAGAGCCTCCTACGAGCAGTACTTC
>TRBJ2-7|TRBV5-4|TRBD1|-
CASSRQGRHEQYF
TGTGCCAGCAGTCGACAGGGGCGCCACGAGCAGTACTTC
>TRBJ2-4|TRBV7-9|TRBD2|-
CASSPAAGEAKNIQYF
TGTGCCAGCAGCCCCGCGGCGGGGGAAGCCAAAAACATTCAGTACTTC
>TRBJ2-3|TRBV6-1|TRBD2|-
CASTSSGRGTDTQYF
TGTGCCAGCACCTCTAGCGGGAGGGGAACAGATACGCAGTATTTT
>TRBJ1-1|TRBV7-9|-|-
CASSGGDRLYTEAFF
TGTGCCAGCAGCGGGGGAGACAGGCTTTACACTGAAGCTTTCTTT